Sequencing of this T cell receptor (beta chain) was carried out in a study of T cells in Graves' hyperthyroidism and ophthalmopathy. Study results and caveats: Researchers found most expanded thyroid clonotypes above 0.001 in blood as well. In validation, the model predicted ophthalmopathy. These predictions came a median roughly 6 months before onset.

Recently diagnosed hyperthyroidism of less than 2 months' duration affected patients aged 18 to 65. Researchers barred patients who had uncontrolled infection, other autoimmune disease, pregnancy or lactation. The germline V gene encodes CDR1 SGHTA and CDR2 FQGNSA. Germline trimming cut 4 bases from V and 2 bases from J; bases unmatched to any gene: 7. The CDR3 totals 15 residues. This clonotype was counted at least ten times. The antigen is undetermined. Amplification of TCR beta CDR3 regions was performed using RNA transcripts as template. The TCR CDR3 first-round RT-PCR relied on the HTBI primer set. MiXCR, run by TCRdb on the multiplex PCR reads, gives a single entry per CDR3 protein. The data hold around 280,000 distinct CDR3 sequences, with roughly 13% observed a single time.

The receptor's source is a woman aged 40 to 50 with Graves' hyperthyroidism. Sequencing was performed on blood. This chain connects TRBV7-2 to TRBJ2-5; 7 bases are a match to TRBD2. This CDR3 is CASSSRTSQQETQYF. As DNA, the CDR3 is TGTGCCAGCAGCTCTCGGACTAGTCAACAAGAGACCCAGTACTTC.